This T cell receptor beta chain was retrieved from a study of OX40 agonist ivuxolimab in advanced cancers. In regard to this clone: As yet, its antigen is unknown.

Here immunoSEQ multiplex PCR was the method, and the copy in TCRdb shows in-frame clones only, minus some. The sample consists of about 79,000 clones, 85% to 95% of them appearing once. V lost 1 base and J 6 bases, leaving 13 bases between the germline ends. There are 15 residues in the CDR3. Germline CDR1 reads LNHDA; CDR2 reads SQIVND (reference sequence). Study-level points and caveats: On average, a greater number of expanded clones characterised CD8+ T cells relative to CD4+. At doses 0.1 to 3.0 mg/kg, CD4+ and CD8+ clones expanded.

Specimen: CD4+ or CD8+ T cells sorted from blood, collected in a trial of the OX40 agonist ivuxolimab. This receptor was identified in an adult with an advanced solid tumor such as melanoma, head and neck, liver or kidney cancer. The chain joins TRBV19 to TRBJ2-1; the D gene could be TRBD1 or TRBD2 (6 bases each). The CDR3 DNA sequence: TGTGCCAGTAGTATAGCGGAGGGGGGTTCCAATGAGCAGTTCTTC. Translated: CASSIAEGGSNEQFF.